Presented here are 30 T cell receptor beta chains from one specimen sequenced in a study of human T cells and chemical hapten exposure. Each CDR3 protein gets one entry after TCRdb re-called the RACE reads with MiXCR. The repertoire has under 90,000 distinct CDR3 sequences, over 8.5% of them found once; the top ten carry roughly 1.4%. As for time point: healthy volunteer bleed at 6 weeks. The total RNA was obtained from whole blood that was not fractionated. What was sequenced was whole blood. The source is a male donor in good health. Some clones in this sample may be carry-over from other donors' samples.

The table lists this clonotype with a few counts. The J gene is TRBJ2-5, the V gene TRBV6-4; maybe TRBD2 (6 bases). In germline, CDR1 is MRHNA, CDR2 SNTAGT. V gave up 4 bases and J gave up 0 bases, with 6 bases separating them. This CDR3 is 13 amino acids long. This chain's CDR3 is CASSAGDQETQYF. In DNA form, the CDR3 reads TGTGCCAGCAGTGCGGGAGACCAAGAGACCCAGTACTTC.

Here the CDR3 reads CSATSLAGGPDTQYF. The CDR3 DNA reads as TGCAGTGCTACCTCGCTAGCGGGAGGGCCAGATACGCAGTATTTT. The chain has TRBV20-1 and TRBJ2-3; 12 bases line up with TRBD2. Trimming removed 4 bases from V and 4 bases from J; junction bases left unmatched: 6. The CDR3 totals 15 residues. Germline lookup yields CDR1 DFQATT and CDR2 SNEGSKA (reference sequence).

The chain couples TRBV10-3 to TRBJ1-2; the D gene is possibly TRBD1 (5 bases). The CDR3 sequence is 15 residues long. Looked up from germline, CDR1 is ENHRY and CDR2 is SYGVKD. Trimming left V 0 bases short and J 0 bases short, with 8 bases between. The CDR3 sequence is CAISESETANYGYTF. The CDR3 nucleotides are TGTGCCATCAGTGAGTCCGAGACAGCTAACTATGGCTACACCTTC.

The V call is TRBV28, the J call TRBJ1-1, with 7 bases that match TRBD1. The V gene end was trimmed by 6 bases and the J gene end by 0 bases; junction bases not matched to a gene: 13. Germline lookup yields CDR1 MDHEN and CDR2 SYDVKM. The CDR3 loop spans 17 amino acids. The CDR3 region is CASSQRQGLSMNTEAFF. The DNA for the CDR3 is TGTGCCAGCAGCCAACGACAGGGCCTTTCCATGAACACTGAAGCTTTCTTT.

V gene TRBV19 combines with J gene TRBJ2-1, with 8 bases fitting TRBD1. The junction had 4 bases not matched to a gene; V was cut back by 1 base and J by 8 bases. Germline CDR1 is LNHDA and CDR2 is SQIVND (reference sequence). The CDR3 runs to 14 residues. The CDR3 spells CASSIGQGAYEQFF. Here the CDR3 DNA reads TGTGCCAGTAGTATAGGCCAGGGGGCCTATGAGCAGTTCTTC.

This clonotype was found a few times. The gene calls are TRBV20-1 and TRBJ2-6; TRBD2 matches 9 bases. CDR3 length: 16 residues. The V gene end was trimmed by 5 bases and the J gene end by 4 bases; junction bases not matched to a gene: 9. Germline CDR1 DFQATT, CDR2 SNEGSKA (reference sequence). The CDR3 DNA follows: TGCAGTGCTCAGCGGGGGGCCTCTCTCGGGGCCAACGTCCTGACTTTC. Protein sequence: CSAQRGASLGANVLTF.

This clonotype was detected ten times or more. V is TRBV12-3 or TRBV12-4 and J is TRBJ2-2; D is undetermined. The V gene lost 3 bases and the J gene lost 4 bases, with 9 bases spanning the gap. This CDR3 is built from 14 residues. The CDR3 spells CASSFLVSTGELFF. For the CDR3, the DNA is TGTGCCAGCAGTTTTTTGGTATCCACCGGGGAGCTGTTTTTT.

This clonotype has only a few counts. V usage is TRBV25-1 and J usage is TRBJ2-5, with 9 positions matching TRBD1. Looked up from germline, CDR1 is MGHDK and CDR2 is SYGVNS. This CDR3 is built from 16 residues. J lost 0 bases, V lost 4 bases, and 6 bases had no gene match. The CDR3 here is CASSVIGQGNQETQYF. In nucleotides, the CDR3 is TGTGCCAGCAGTGTTATAGGACAGGGGAACCAAGAGACCCAGTACTTC.

This clonotype showed up just a few times. J is TRBJ1-2 and V is TRBV4-3; D call uncertain. Trimming stripped 0 bases from V and 6 bases from J, with 8 bases between. Germline-derived CDR1 and CDR2 are LGHNA and YSLEER. This CDR3 has 13 amino acids. The CDR3 region is CASSQEPADGYTF. CDR3 DNA sequence: TGCGCCAGCAGCCAAGAACCTGCAGATGGCTACACCTTC.

The chain is built from TRBV12-3 or TRBV12-4 and TRBJ2-3; D may be TRBD1 (6 bases). This CDR3 is 15 amino acids long. The V end was cut by 5 bases, the J end by 0 bases, with 12 bases between. In nucleotides, the CDR3 is TGTGCCAGCAGTCTAGACAGGCAGAGCACAGATACGCAGTATTTT. This gives the protein CASSLDRQSTDTQYF.

This rearrangement joins TRBV15 to TRBJ2-3; perhaps TRBD1 as D (6 bases). Germline CDR1 LNHNV, CDR2 YYDKDF (reference sequence). CDR3 length: 14 amino acids. The germline V and J ends were trimmed by 8 bases and 4 bases, with 16 bases remaining between them. In DNA form, the CDR3 reads TGTGCCACCCTGGACAGAACTAGAGCAGATACGCAGTATTTT. Translation: CATLDRTRADTQYF.

This clonotype appeared a few times. This rearrangement joins TRBV27 to TRBJ2-7; 7 bases line up with TRBD1. The CDR3 contains 14 residues. The germline CDR1 and CDR2 sequences are MNHEY and SMNVEV (reference sequence). The V segment lost 5 bases and the J segment 2 bases; nucleotides outside the gene matches: 6. The CDR3 DNA follows: TGTGCCAGCAGTACCTTGACAGGGCCCTACGAGCAGTACTTC. This sequence encodes CASSTLTGPYEQYF.

This clonotype has at least ten counts. The chain links TRBV2 to TRBJ1-1; TRBD1 is a possible D gene (6 bases). The V and J ends lost 10 bases and 4 bases respectively, with 13 bases between them. Germline lookup yields CDR1 SNHLY and CDR2 FYNNEI. The CDR3 contains 12 residues. The CDR3 protein is CATQGFRTEAFF. As DNA, the CDR3 is TGTGCCACCCAGGGGTTCCGCACTGAAGCTTTCTTT.

The sample holds many counts of this clonotype. The CDR3 is CASSPAGTGRFYEQYF. DNA for the CDR3: TGTGCCAGCAGCCCTGCAGGGACAGGGCGCTTCTACGAGCAGTACTTC. This chain uses TRBV9 with TRBJ2-7, with 9 positions matching TRBD1. Germline CDR1 and CDR2: SGDLS and YYNGEE. This CDR3 has 16 amino acids. V shed 4 bases and J 3 bases; nucleotides not matched to a gene: 11.

This clonotype has a count of ten or more. The chain employs TRBV6-2 or TRBV6-3 and TRBJ2-3; D perhaps matches TRBD2 (6 bases). The CDR3 length is 15 residues. Per germline, CDR1 MNHEY and CDR2 SVGEGT. The germline V and J ends were trimmed by 3 bases and 1 base, with 11 bases remaining between them. CDR3 sequence reads: CASSYGGGGTDTQYF. The CDR3, as DNA: TGTGCCAGCAGTTATGGCGGAGGGGGCACAGATACGCAGTATTTT.

The rearrangement links TRBV7-2 to TRBJ1-5; D is uncertain. The germline gives CDR1 SGHTA, CDR2 FQGNSA. This CDR3 has 14 amino acids. V dropped 8 bases and J dropped 9 bases, with 20 bases sitting between them. The CDR3 region has the DNA TGTGCCAGCCACGATGGGTCTTTTAGTCGGCCCCAGCATTTT. It translates to CASHDGSFSRPQHF.

This clonotype was seen only a few times. V gene TRBV7-9 combines with J gene TRBJ2-3; D gene ambiguous. CDR3 size: 13 residues. V lost 5 bases and J 6 bases, leaving 12 bases between the germline ends. The germline V gene has CDR1 SEHNR and CDR2 FQNEAQ (reference sequence). The CDR3 DNA is TGTGCCAGCAGCGAACCCCCCGGGGATACGCAGTATTTT. This codes for CASSEPPGDTQYF.

The sample holds a few counts of this clonotype. The rearrangement joins TRBV15 to TRBJ1-2, with D possibly being TRBD1 (5 bases). CDR1 and CDR2 from the germline V gene are LNHNV and YYDKDF (reference sequence). Between the trimmed V and J ends, which lost 3 bases and 4 bases, there was a span of 15 bases. The CDR3 sequence is 15 residues long. CDR3 protein: CATSRDPKGSYGYTF. DNA of the CDR3: TGTGCCACCAGCAGGGACCCCAAGGGGAGCTATGGCTACACCTTC.

This clonotype was found a few times. The rearrangement uses TRBV11-2 and TRBJ2-7; perhaps TRBD2 as D (5 bases). Trimming removed 8 bases at V and 4 bases at J, with 15 bases between. The CDR3 extends over 13 amino acids. Germline V gives CDR1 SGHAT, CDR2 FQNNGV. As DNA, the CDR3 is TGTGCCAGCGCAACACTAGATTCGTACGAGCAGTACTTC. This translates into CASATLDSYEQYF.

This clonotype was observed a handful of times. This rearrangement joins TRBV7-8 to TRBJ2-1; 8 positions match TRBD1. From germline, CDR1 is SGHVS and CDR2 FQNEAQ. V lost 5 bases and J lost 6; bases outside the gene matches: 6. CDR3 length: 14 amino acids. The CDR3 DNA sequence: TGTGCCAGCAGCACACGGACAGGGATCAATGAGCAGTTCTTC. Amino acids: CASSTRTGINEQFF.

V usage is TRBV6-5 and J usage is TRBJ1-2, with 8 bases matching TRBD1. Trimming took 6 bases from V and 2 from J; bases not matched to a gene: 8. CDR1 and CDR2 (germline): MNHEY, SVGAGI. The CDR3 runs to 15 residues. This CDR3 is CASRFWTGWNYGYTF. The CDR3 coding sequence is TGTGCCAGCAGGTTTTGGACAGGGTGGAACTATGGCTACACCTTC.

The rearrangement links TRBV7-9 to TRBJ2-6; 8 nucleotides align to TRBD1. V lost 4 bases to trimming and J lost 4 bases; unmatched junction nucleotides: 3. There are 15 residues in the CDR3. Germline assignment: CDR1 SEHNR and CDR2 FQNEAQ (reference sequence). This chain's CDR3 is CASSWTGSGANVLTF. CDR3 bases: TGTGCCAGCAGCTGGACAGGGTCAGGGGCCAACGTCCTGACTTTC.

This clonotype has more than one count but fewer than ten. The chain employs TRBV7-8 and TRBJ2-7, with 7 bases aligning to TRBD1. CDR1 SGHVS and CDR2 FQNEAQ come from the germline V gene. CDR3 length: 13 residues. With V trimmed by 5 bases and J by 2 bases, 3 bases remained unmatched. The CDR3 sequence is CASSRDRAYEQYF. As DNA, the CDR3 is TGTGCCAGCAGCCGAGACAGGGCCTACGAGCAGTACTTC.

This clonotype was seen at least ten times. The chain links TRBV6-1 to TRBJ2-3, with TRBD2 as a possible D gene (5 bases). V dropped 5 bases and J dropped 0 bases, with 15 bases sitting between them. The germline gives CDR1 MNHNS, CDR2 SASEGT. This CDR3 is built from 16 residues. The chain's CDR3 is CASSPTGSASTDTQYF. CDR3 nucleotide sequence: TGTGCCAGCAGTCCGACGGGGTCGGCTAGCACAGATACGCAGTATTTT.

For this clonotype: This could be a read error, since a much larger clone is one nucleotide away. This rearrangement joins TRBV10-3 to TRBJ2-7, with a possible D match to TRBD1 (6 bases). The germline V gene has CDR1 ENHRY and CDR2 SYGVKD. This CDR3 comprises 14 residues. CDR3 nucleotides: TGTGGCATCAACGCCGGGACAAGGGGTTACGAGCAGTACTTC. This gives the protein CGINAGTRGYEQYF.

The chain has TRBV11-2 and TRBJ2-7; weak D call: TRBD1 (6 bases). V lost 6 bases to trimming and J lost 13 bases, with 16 bases between them. The germline gives CDR1 SGHAT, CDR2 FQNNGV. The CDR3 extends over 11 amino acids. The CDR3 sequence: CASSTRGQLYF. CDR3 nucleotides: TGTGCCAGCAGTACCAGGGGACAACTATACTTC.

CDR3 coding DNA: TGTGCCAGCAGCCTAGACAAGAACACTGAAGCTTTCTTT. Translated, it gives CASSLDKNTEAFF. The chain joins TRBV5-6 to TRBJ1-1; the D is unclear. This CDR3 has 13 amino acids. Between the trimmed V and J ends, which lost 4 bases and 1 base, there was a span of 8 bases. From germline, CDR1 is SGHDT and CDR2 YYEEEE.

The sample holds a few counts of this clonotype. The chain combines TRBV6-5 with TRBJ1-4; D is undetermined. V dropped 0 bases and J dropped 6 bases, with 11 bases sitting between them. This CDR3 has 15 amino acids. Germline-derived CDR1 and CDR2 are MNHEY and SVGAGI. The DNA of the CDR3 is TGTGCCAGCAGTTACTCGACGCAGGCCGATGAAAAACTGTTTTTT. This gives the protein CASSYSTQADEKLFF.

This clonotype occurred many times. The J gene is TRBJ2-7, the V gene TRBV5-1, with 11 bases fitting TRBD1. Germline V gene data show CDR1 as SGHRS and CDR2 as YFSETQ. After removal of 4 bases from V and 1 base from J, the junction contained 4 bases not matched to a gene. The CDR3 totals 15 residues. CDR3 coding DNA: TGCGCCAGCAGCCAAGGACAGGGGGCGTCCTACGAGCAGTACTTC. Its translation: CASSQGQGASYEQYF.

This clonotype was counted ten times or more. The CDR3 DNA reads TGTGCCAGCAGCTTATACAGGGACGGCTACGAGCAGTACTTC. This translates into CASSLYRDGYEQYF. The chain combines TRBV7-9 with TRBJ2-7; D might be TRBD1 (6 bases). V lost 2 bases to trimming and J lost 3 bases, with 11 bases between them. Germline-derived CDR1 and CDR2 are SEHNR and FQNEAQ (reference sequence). The CDR3 has 14 amino acids. Full variable domain (outside the CDR3, taken from reference TRBV7-9 and TRBJ2-7): DTGVSQNPRHKITKRGQNVTFRCDPISEHNRLYWYRQTLGQGPEFLTYFQNEAQLEKSRLLSDRFSAERPKGSFSTLEIQRTEQGDSAMYLCASSLYRDGYEQYFGPGTRLTVT.